This T cell receptor (beta chain) is from a study of T cells in Graves' hyperthyroidism and ophthalmopathy. Amplification of TCR beta CDR3 regions was performed using RNA transcripts as template. An initial round of RT-PCR targeting the TCR CDR3 relied on the HTBI primer set. Each CDR3 protein gets one entry after TCRdb re-called the multiplex PCR reads with MiXCR. The sample includes 150,000 or so distinct CDR3 sequences, around 21% of them seen just once. The J segment lost 3 bases and the V segment lost 2 bases, leaving 4 bases of the junction unmatched. The germline V gene encodes CDR1 SGHKS and CDR2 YYEKEE (reference sequence). This CDR3 comprises 15 residues. This clonotype was picked up many times.

This chain uses TRBV5-5 with TRBJ2-1; 8 bases agree with TRBD2. The sequence was obtained from a woman aged 50 to 60 with Graves' hyperthyroidism that later progressed to Graves' ophthalmopathy. Sequenced: blood. The CDR3 DNA reads as TGTGCCAGCAGCTTACTAGCGGATCTCTACAATGAGCAGTTCTTC. Amino acid sequence: CASSLLADLYNEQFF.